Sequencing of this T cell receptor (beta chain) was carried out in a study of blood T cell repertoires in COVID-19. Study-level information: Whether acute or convalescent, the COVID-19 samples came from the United States, Italy and Spain.

From germline, CDR1 is MGHRA and CDR2 YSYEKL. Trimming took 7 bases from V and 4 from J, leaving 13 bases between them. This CDR3 has 14 residues. All enrollees were roughly 18 to 89 years old and from about 25 US areas. Cohort 3 recovery required two negative PCRs, clearance, or symptom resolution. In the authors' methods: Reference gene primer amplification gave nucleated cell count estimates. Produced via immunoSEQ multiplex PCR; TCRdb's table is partial and in-frame only. The DNA was the basis for D and trimming; V, J and clone size are from that table. The sample holds 250,000 to 350,000 clones, approximately 88% seen once.

The chain employs TRBV4-1 and TRBJ2-2; D is perhaps TRBD1 (6 bases). The TCR was taken from a woman aged 40 to 50 who had recovered from COVID-19. The source material was PBMCs or T cells enriched from blood (not recorded which). The CDR3 coding sequence is TGCGCCAGCAATTCAGGGGTAGGCACCGGGGAGCTGTTTTTT. Protein: CASNSGVGTGELFF.